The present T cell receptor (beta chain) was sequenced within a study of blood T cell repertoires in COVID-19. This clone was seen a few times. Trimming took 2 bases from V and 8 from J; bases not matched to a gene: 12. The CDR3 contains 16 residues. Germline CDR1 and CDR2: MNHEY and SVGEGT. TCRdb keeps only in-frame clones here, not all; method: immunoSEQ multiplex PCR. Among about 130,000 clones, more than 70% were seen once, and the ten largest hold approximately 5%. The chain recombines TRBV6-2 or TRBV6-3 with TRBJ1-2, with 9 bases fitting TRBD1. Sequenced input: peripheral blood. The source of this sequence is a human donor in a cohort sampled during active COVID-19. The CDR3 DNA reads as TGTGCCAGCAGTTACGGCGGACAGGGGAGCTGGGGAGGCTACACCTTC. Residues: CASSYGGQGSWGGYTF.